These 16 T cell receptor beta chains were sequenced from one sample in a study of shared clonotypes between healthy human individuals. The table came from immunoSEQ multiplex PCR; TCRdb's copy has only in-frame clones and leaves some out. The repertoire holds around 2.1 million clones, with 90% to 96% as singletons. Sample: naive CD4+ T cells sorted from blood. Subset described: CD45RA+ positively selected. These receptors were obtained from a young man in good health.

This chain joins TRBV12-5 and TRBJ2-3; TRBD1 aligns across 7 bases. CDR1 and CDR2 (germline): LGHNT, FRNRAP. After removal of 1 base from V and 6 bases from J, the junction contained 7 bases not matched to a gene. The CDR3 covers 15 residues. The CDR3: CASGLGDRVADTQYF. The CDR3 DNA reads TGTGCTAGTGGTTTGGGTGACAGGGTCGCGGATACGCAGTATTTT.

This chain links TRBV6-4 with TRBJ2-3; D is perhaps TRBD2 (5 bases). CDR1 is MRHNA and CDR2 is SNTAGT in the germline V gene. The CDR3 has 14 residues. Trimming took 3 bases from V and 2 from J, leaving 9 bases between them. For the CDR3, the DNA is TGTGCCAGCAGTGAGACGGACTCCACAGATACGCAGTATTTT. Translation: CASSETDSTDTQYF.

The chain recombines TRBV5-1 with TRBJ1-3; TRBD1 is a possible D gene (5 bases). The CDR3 is 17 residues long. Germline loops: CDR1 SGHRS, CDR2 YFSETQ. Trimming removed 0 bases at V and 0 bases at J, with 13 bases between. The CDR3 region has the DNA TGCGCCAGCAGCTTGGGGACAACGACCAGCTCTGGAAACACCATATATTTT. It translates to CASSLGTTTSSGNTIYF. The full variable domain, its missing parts supplied by reference TRBV5-1 and TRBJ1-3, is KAGVTQTPRYLIKTRGQQVTLSCSPISGHRSVSWYQQTPGQGLQFLFEYFSETQRNKGNFPGRFSGRQFSNSRSEMNVSTLELGDSALYLCASSLGTTTSSGNTIYFGEGSWLTVV.

The rearrangement uses TRBV6-5 and TRBJ2-3, with 12 bases aligning to TRBD2. V dropped 4 bases and J dropped 4; count of bases not matched to a gene: 3. The CDR3 contains 15 residues. CDR1 is MNHEY, CDR2 SVGAGI, per germline. The CDR3 reads CASSSTSGSSDTQYF. CDR3 nucleotide sequence: TGTGCCAGCAGTTCGACTAGCGGGAGTTCAGATACGCAGTATTTT.

In this sample, this clone turned up once. The gene calls are TRBV14 and TRBJ2-7, with TRBD1 identical over 7 bases. The CDR3 runs 17 residues. Unmatched junction bases numbered 11, after V lost 3 bases and J lost 0 bases. The germline CDR1 and CDR2 sequences are SGHDN and FVKESK. The CDR3 DNA follows: TGTGCCAGCAGCCATCGAGGACAGGAACTAGGCTCCTACGAGCAGTACTTC. This encodes CASSHRGQELGSYEQYF.

This clone was detected once. The chain employs TRBV2 and TRBJ1-2; 10 nucleotides agree with TRBD1. The CDR3 is 14 amino acids. Germline CDR1 and CDR2: SNHLY and FYNNEI. V was clipped by 5 bases and J by 6 bases; unmatched bases: 6. CDR3 nucleotides: TGTGCCAGCAGTCCGGGACAGGGGTTCGATGGCTACACCTTC. Protein sequence: CASSPGQGFDGYTF.

J is TRBJ1-4 and V is TRBV5-1, with 9 bases lining up with TRBD1. The V segment lost 4 bases and the J segment 2 bases; nucleotides outside the gene matches: 3. This CDR3 has 15 residues. Germline assignment: CDR1 SGHRS and CDR2 YFSETQ. The CDR3 reads CASSGTGLTNEKLFF. CDR3 DNA: TGCGCCAGCAGCGGGACAGGGCTCACTAATGAAAAACTGTTTTTT.

The rearrangement uses TRBV21-1 and TRBJ2-6; no DNA check was done on the table's D call, TRBD1. TRBV21-1 is annotated as a pseudogene. This CDR3 is built from 17 residues. The CDR3 bases are TGTGCCAGCAGCAAAAAACCTCAGGGCTCTGGGGCCAACGTCCTGACTTTC. Translated: CASSKKPQGSGANVLTF.

The chain links TRBV9 to TRBJ2-7; D is tentatively TRBD1 or TRBD2 (5 bases each). Looked up from germline, CDR1 is SGDLS and CDR2 is YYNGEE. Trimming took off 0 bases at V and 7 bases at J, with 11 bases between the two ends. The length of the CDR3 is 13 residues. The CDR3 protein is CASSVGGPGEQYF. The CDR3 region has the DNA TGTGCCAGCAGCGTAGGGGGCCCGGGGGAGCAGTACTTC. Combining the CDR3 with reference TRBV9 and TRBJ2-7 gives the whole variable domain DSGVTQTPKHLITATGQRVTLRCSPRSGDLSVYWYQQSLDQGLQFLIQYYNGEERAKGNILERFSAQQFPDLHSELNLSSLELGDSALYFCASSVGGPGEQYFGPGTRLTVT.

CDR3 residues: CASSLGAGNEQFF. The CDR3 coding sequence is TGCGCCAGCAGCCTGGGGGCAGGCAATGAGCAGTTCTTC. The V gene is TRBV4-3, the J gene TRBJ2-1; perhaps TRBD1 as D (6 bases). CDR1 and CDR2 (germline): LGHNA, YSLEER. The CDR3 is 13 residues long. V lost 4 bases and J 6 bases, leaving 10 bases between the germline ends.

This clone was counted once. Within the sample, other DNA sequences also encode this same CDR3. The CDR3 loop is CASSLGGTYEQYF. The DNA for the CDR3 is TGTGCCAGCAGCTTAGGGGGAACCTACGAGCAGTACTTC. J is TRBJ2-7 and V is TRBV7-9, with D hard to call. There are 13 residues in the CDR3. In germline, CDR1 is SEHNR, CDR2 FQNEAQ (reference sequence). Trimming left V 1 base short and J 2 bases short, with 6 bases between.

This chain links TRBV11-2 with TRBJ2-4; no reliable D call. Between the trimmed V and J ends, which lost 5 bases and 6 bases, there was a span of 11 bases. CDR3 length equals 13 residues. Germline V gene lookup returns CDR1 SGHAT and CDR2 FQNNGV. DNA of the CDR3: TGTGCCAGCAGCCAACCGGGTGGAAACATTCAGTACTTC. Translated: CASSQPGGNIQYF. Together with reference TRBV11-2 and TRBJ2-4, the CDR3 gives the full variable domain: EAGVAQSPRYKIIEKRQSVAFWCNPISGHATLYWYQQILGQGPKLLIQFQNNGVVDDSQLPKDRFSAERLKGVDSTLKIQPAKLEDSAVYLCASSQPGGNIQYFGAGTRLSVL.

The V and J genes are TRBV5-1 and TRBJ2-2; 9 nucleotides agree with TRBD2. Germline trimming cut 1 base from V and 2 bases from J; bases unmatched to any gene: 3. Germline V CDR1 and CDR2: SGHRS, YFSETQ. The CDR3 loop spans 16 amino acids. The CDR3 bases are TGCGCCAGCAGCTTGTTAGCGGGAGACAACACCGGGGAGCTGTTTTTT. Its translation: CASSLLAGDNTGELFF.

The V call is TRBV5-1, the J call TRBJ2-1; 7 bases agree with TRBD1. CDR1 is SGHRS, CDR2 YFSETQ, per germline. V was clipped by 5 bases and J by 0 bases; unmatched bases: 5. This CDR3 contains 15 residues. The CDR3 is CASSRDSSSYNEQFF. The CDR3 nucleotides are TGCGCCAGCAGTAGGGACAGTAGCTCCTACAATGAGCAGTTCTTC. The complete variable domain, with remaining parts taken from reference TRBV5-1 and TRBJ2-1, reads KAGVTQTPRYLIKTRGQQVTLSCSPISGHRSVSWYQQTPGQGLQFLFEYFSETQRNKGNFPGRFSGRQFSNSRSEMNVSTLELGDSALYLCASSRDSSSYNEQFFGPGTRLTVL.

This chain joins TRBV27 and TRBJ2-3, with D perhaps TRBD1 (5 bases). CDR1 is MNHEY and CDR2 is SMNVEV in the germline V gene (reference sequence). The V end lost 3 bases, the J end lost 1 base, and 11 bases lay between the germline ends. CDR3 length: 15 residues. The CDR3 spells CASSLEGARTDTQYF. CDR3 sequence (DNA): TGTGCCAGCAGTTTGGAAGGGGCCCGCACAGATACGCAGTATTTT.

This clone was counted a single time. V usage is TRBV2 and J usage is TRBJ1-6; perhaps TRBD1 as D (5 bases). V was cut by 6 bases and J by 6 bases, with 12 bases left in between. The V gene's germline CDR1 is SNHLY and CDR2 FYNNEI. The CDR3 has 14 residues. The CDR3 loop reads CASRQGVANSPLHF. The CDR3 coding sequence is TGTGCCAGCAGGCAAGGGGTGGCTAATTCACCCCTCCACTTT.